The clone carrying this T cell receptor (beta chain) was seen ten or more times. Its antigen is not identified. This sample was included in a study of regulatory T cells in long-lasting Graves disease. Background on the study: Less than 3 months of antithyroid drugs had been taken by newly diagnosed Graves' patients. Study observations and caveats: Repertoires from persistent disease leaned toward TRBV28, TRBJ1-2 and TRBJ2-5.

The CDR3 length is 14 residues. The germline CDR1 and CDR2 sequences are GTSNPN and SVGIG (reference sequence). Trimming stripped 2 bases from V and 7 bases from J, with 15 bases between. Described time point: newly diagnosed GD, antithyroid drugs for less than 3 months. With RNA extracted from PBMCs as input, the TCR library was made. Arm-PCR of CDR3 regions and iRepertoire HTBI primers were the basis on which TCR beta libraries were built. TCRdb re-derived calls from the multiplex PCR reads in MiXCR, one entry per CDR3 protein. This table holds more than 300,000 distinct CDR3 sequences, about a sixth found once. This same sample was also part of a study on T cells in Graves' hyperthyroidism and ophthalmopathy. As that report states: Researchers defined stable Graves' hyperthyroidism as no ophthalmopathy progression within 18 months. HTBI primers were used for first-round RT-PCR of the TCR CDR3.

The sequences come from peripheral blood mononuclear cells (PBMCs), collected at new diagnosis, from a patient treated with antithyroid drugs. The chain has TRBV30 and TRBJ2-1; the D gene is possibly TRBD2 (6 bases). The source is a young woman with Graves disease. The CDR3: CAWSLRRGRNEQFF. The CDR3 region has the DNA TGTGCCTGGAGTCTCCGCCGGGGGAGGAATGAGCAGTTCTTC.